The 21 T cell receptor beta chains below come from one sample, sequenced in a study of long-term antiretroviral therapy in people with HIV. immunoSEQ v3.0 was run at survey level. TCRdb keeps only in-frame clones here, not all; method: immunoSEQ multiplex PCR. Altogether some 7,800 clones are present, around 85% being singletons, with the ten largest covering 11% to 15%. Here the sequenced sample was unsorted PBMCs, taken around 2.6 years before starting antiretroviral therapy. These receptors were taken from a man aged 40-50 years with HIV.

The chain links TRBV7-3 to TRBJ2-2, with unresolved D. CDR1 and CDR2 (germline): SGHTA, FQGTGA. V shed 7 bases and J shed 3 bases, with 3 bases lying between them. The CDR3 sequence is 11 residues long. DNA for the CDR3: TGTGCCAGCACCGACACCGGGGAGCTGTTTTTT. Translation: CASTDTGELFF.

The gene calls are TRBV5-1 and TRBJ1-2; TRBD1 is a possible D gene (6 bases). The germline V and J ends were trimmed by 0 bases and 3 bases, with 9 bases remaining between them. The germline V gene has CDR1 SGHRS and CDR2 YFSETQ. CDR3 length: 14 residues. In DNA form, the CDR3 reads TGCGCCAGCAGCTTGGCCAGGGGTGACTATGGCTACACCTTC. Amino acids: CASSLARGDYGYTF.

The chain is built from TRBV7-2 and TRBJ2-1, with 13 bases matching TRBD2. Germline V gives CDR1 SGHTA, CDR2 FQGNSA. The CDR3 loop spans 15 amino acids. Unmatched junction bases numbered 6, after V lost 5 bases and J lost 8 bases. CDR3 sequence (DNA): TGTGCCAGCAGCGCGGGGACTAGCGGGGCCGATGAGCAGTTCTTC. Encoded protein: CASSAGTSGADEQFF.

The CDR3 reads CASMPPREKLFF. The DNA for the CDR3 is TGTGCCAGCATGCCCCCAAGGGAAAAACTGTTTTTT. The chain links TRBV2 to TRBJ1-4, with no clear D. Trimming took 7 bases from V and 8 from J, leaving 11 bases between them. The CDR3 runs 12 residues. Germline CDR1 and CDR2: SNHLY and FYNNEI.

The CDR3 spells CASSLNPTGTSGGKYYEQYF. The CDR3 bases are TGTGCCAGCAGTCTCAACCCGACCGGGACTAGCGGGGGGAAATACTACGAGCAGTACTTC. The chain employs TRBV27 and TRBJ2-7, with TRBD2 matching 15 bases. Germline-derived CDR1 and CDR2 are MNHEY and SMNVEV (reference sequence). The CDR3 consists of 20 residues. After removal of 5 bases from V and 3 bases from J, the junction contained 17 bases not matched to a gene.

The rearrangement uses TRBV6-1 and TRBJ1-2; no clear D gene. Germline V gene data show CDR1 as MNHNS and CDR2 as SASEGT. The V and J ends lost 4 bases and 4 bases respectively, with 13 bases between them. The CDR3 covers 14 residues. CDR3 sequence reads: CASSVKVEGYGYTF. The DNA for the CDR3 is TGTGCCAGCAGTGTAAAAGTGGAGGGCTATGGCTACACCTTC.

The rearrangement links TRBV11-1 to TRBJ1-1, with D maybe TRBD1 (6 bases). Germline CDR1 SGHAT, CDR2 FQDESV (reference sequence). V lost 1 base and J lost 7, with 16 bases in between. There are 15 residues in the CDR3. The CDR3, as DNA: TGTGCCAGCAGCTTAGGTCGTCGGGGGGCGATTGAAGCTTTCTTT. This encodes CASSLGRRGAIEAFF.

The gene calls are TRBV29-1 and TRBJ2-1; the D gene is possibly TRBD2 (7 bases). Germline V gene lookup returns CDR1 SQVTM and CDR2 ANQGSEA. The CDR3 has 13 residues. V lost 7 bases, J lost 1 base, and 11 bases lay in between. CDR3 amino acids: CSAEGGSYNEQFF. In nucleotides, the CDR3 is TGCAGCGCCGAGGGGGGGTCCTACAATGAGCAGTTCTTC.

This chain connects TRBV5-8 to TRBJ1-4, with 7 positions matching TRBD1. With 7 bases clipped from V and 5 bases from J, the junction kept 11 bases outside the gene matches. In germline, CDR1 is SGHTS, CDR2 YDEGEE. The CDR3 runs to 15 residues. This CDR3 is CASFLDRAGNEKLFF. The CDR3 DNA sequence: TGTGCCAGCTTCCTCGACAGGGCCGGGAATGAAAAACTGTTTTTT.

This clone appeared once. Sequence at one end of the junction differs from germline and may be a read error. The DNA for the CDR3 is TGCAGTGCTAGAGGGACATCTCTGCACTTC. Encoded protein: CSARGTSLHF. The chain uses TRBV20-1 and TRBJ2-7, with D perhaps TRBD1 (5 bases). CDR1 and CDR2 (germline): DFQATT, SNEGSKA (reference sequence). The CDR3 loop spans 10 amino acids.

The V and J genes are TRBV9 and TRBJ1-1; a possible D gene is TRBD1 (5 bases). With 3 bases removed from V and 1 base from J, the gap between germline ends came to 19 bases. CDR3 length equals 17 residues. The germline gives CDR1 SGDLS, CDR2 YYNGEE. CDR3 sequence (DNA): TGTGCCAGCAGCGGGGACGTAACTTTGTCAAGGAACACTGAAGCTTTCTTT. It translates to CASSGDVTLSRNTEAFF.

V and J are TRBV11-1 and TRBJ1-2, with 7 bases lining up with TRBD1. Germline-derived CDR1 and CDR2 are SGHAT and FQDESV (reference sequence). CDR3 length: 14 residues. The V segment lost 5 bases and the J segment 5 bases; nucleotides outside the gene matches: 8. CDR3 residues: CASSPQKGAYGYTF. The CDR3 bases are TGTGCCAGCAGCCCCCAAAAGGGGGCATATGGCTACACCTTC.

This clone is judged large. The chain recombines TRBV4-3 with TRBJ2-3, with 10 positions matching TRBD1. The CDR3 runs 16 residues. Germline CDR1 LGHNA, CDR2 YSLEER. V lost 5 bases to trimming and J lost 4 bases; unmatched junction nucleotides: 9. In nucleotides, the CDR3 is TGCGCCAGCAGCGACGATAGGACAGGGGGATCAGATACGCAGTATTTT. This codes for CASSDDRTGGSDTQYF.

The CDR3 nucleotides read TGTGCCAGCAGTTACCCAGGTACCGCCTACGAGCAGTACTTC. This sequence encodes CASSYPGTAYEQYF. V is TRBV6-6 and J is TRBJ2-7; the D is unclear. Deletions cut 2 bases from V and 2 bases from J, with 10 bases between. CDR1 and CDR2 (germline): MNHNY, SVGAGI (reference sequence). There are 14 residues in the CDR3.

V is TRBV27 and J is TRBJ2-3; D possibly corresponds to TRBD2 (6 bases). The CDR3 totals 14 residues. V lost 5 bases and J lost 4, with 13 bases in between. Germline V CDR1 and CDR2: MNHEY, SMNVEV (reference sequence). The chain's CDR3 is CASSTIGGADTQYF. The CDR3 nucleotides read TGTGCCAGCAGTACCATCGGGGGTGCAGATACGCAGTATTTT.

V is TRBV7-2 and J is TRBJ1-2; D perhaps matches TRBD1 (6 bases). Germline-derived CDR1 and CDR2 are SGHTA and FQGNSA. The CDR3 runs to 14 residues. Trimming stripped 1 base from V and 5 bases from J, with 11 bases between. As DNA, the CDR3 is TGTGCCAGCAGCTTAGGGGGGGCCGGATATGGCTACACCTTC. As protein: CASSLGGAGYGYTF.

A single count supports this clone. This chain connects TRBV6-5 to TRBJ1-2; D unresolved. Trimming shortened V by 4 bases and J by 6 bases, and 18 bases separated the two germline ends. Looked up from germline, CDR1 is MNHEY and CDR2 is SVGAGI. This CDR3 is 15 amino acids long. CDR3 amino acids: CASSWAKSYLDGYTF. CDR3 nucleotides: TGTGCCAGCAGTTGGGCGAAGTCTTACTTAGATGGCTACACCTTC.

The chain employs TRBV5-6 and TRBJ2-7, with TRBD2 matching over 15 bases. CDR1 and CDR2 from the germline V gene are SGHDT and YYEEEE. The V and J ends lost 4 bases and 6 bases, in that order; junction bases with no gene match: 5. The CDR3 consists of 15 residues. The CDR3 coding sequence is TGTGCCAGCAGCCTACGGACTAGCGGGGGGGCCGAGCAGTACTTC. It specifies CASSLRTSGGAEQYF.

The chain combines TRBV11-3 with TRBJ2-7, with 8 bases that match TRBD1. This CDR3 is 15 amino acids long. Per germline, CDR1 SGHNT and CDR2 YENEEA. Trimming at V came to 1 base and at J to 3 bases, leaving 5 bases not matched to a gene. CDR3 in amino acids: CASSLGTGIGYEQYF. CDR3 sequence (DNA): TGTGCCAGCAGCTTAGGGACAGGGATCGGCTACGAGCAGTACTTC. Variable domain in full (rest from reference TRBV11-3 and TRBJ2-7): EAGVVQSPRYKIIEKKQPVAFWCNPISGHNTLYWYLQNLGQGPELLIRYENEEAVDDSQLPKDRFSAERLKGVDSTLKIQPAELGDSAVYLCASSLGTGIGYEQYFGPGTRLTVT.

The rearrangement links TRBV30 to TRBJ1-2; D is unresolved. The CDR3 is made up of 14 amino acids. V lost 2 bases, J lost 0 bases, and 10 bases lay in between. The germline V gene encodes CDR1 GTSNPN and CDR2 SVGIG (reference sequence). CDR3 amino acids: CAWSMAVANYGYTF. For the CDR3, the DNA is TGTGCCTGGAGTATGGCGGTAGCTAACTATGGCTACACCTTC. Complete variable domain (other parts from reference TRBV30 and TRBJ1-2): SQTIHQWPATLVQPVGSPLSLECTVEGTSNPNLYWYRQAAGRGLQLLFYSVGIGQISSEVPQNLSASRPQDRQFILSSKKLLLSDSGFYLCAWSMAVANYGYTFGSGTRLTVV.

This clone was recorded once. The rearrangement links TRBV7-7 to TRBJ2-7; 8 bases match TRBD2. CDR3 length equals 15 residues. Trimming took 5 bases from V and 0 from J; bases not matched to a gene: 6. Per germline, CDR1 SSHAT and CDR2 FNYEAQ (reference sequence). The CDR3 nucleotides read TGTGCCAGCAGCCCCGGGGGGGCGAGCTCCTACGAGCAGTACTTC. Translating gives CASSPGGASSYEQYF.